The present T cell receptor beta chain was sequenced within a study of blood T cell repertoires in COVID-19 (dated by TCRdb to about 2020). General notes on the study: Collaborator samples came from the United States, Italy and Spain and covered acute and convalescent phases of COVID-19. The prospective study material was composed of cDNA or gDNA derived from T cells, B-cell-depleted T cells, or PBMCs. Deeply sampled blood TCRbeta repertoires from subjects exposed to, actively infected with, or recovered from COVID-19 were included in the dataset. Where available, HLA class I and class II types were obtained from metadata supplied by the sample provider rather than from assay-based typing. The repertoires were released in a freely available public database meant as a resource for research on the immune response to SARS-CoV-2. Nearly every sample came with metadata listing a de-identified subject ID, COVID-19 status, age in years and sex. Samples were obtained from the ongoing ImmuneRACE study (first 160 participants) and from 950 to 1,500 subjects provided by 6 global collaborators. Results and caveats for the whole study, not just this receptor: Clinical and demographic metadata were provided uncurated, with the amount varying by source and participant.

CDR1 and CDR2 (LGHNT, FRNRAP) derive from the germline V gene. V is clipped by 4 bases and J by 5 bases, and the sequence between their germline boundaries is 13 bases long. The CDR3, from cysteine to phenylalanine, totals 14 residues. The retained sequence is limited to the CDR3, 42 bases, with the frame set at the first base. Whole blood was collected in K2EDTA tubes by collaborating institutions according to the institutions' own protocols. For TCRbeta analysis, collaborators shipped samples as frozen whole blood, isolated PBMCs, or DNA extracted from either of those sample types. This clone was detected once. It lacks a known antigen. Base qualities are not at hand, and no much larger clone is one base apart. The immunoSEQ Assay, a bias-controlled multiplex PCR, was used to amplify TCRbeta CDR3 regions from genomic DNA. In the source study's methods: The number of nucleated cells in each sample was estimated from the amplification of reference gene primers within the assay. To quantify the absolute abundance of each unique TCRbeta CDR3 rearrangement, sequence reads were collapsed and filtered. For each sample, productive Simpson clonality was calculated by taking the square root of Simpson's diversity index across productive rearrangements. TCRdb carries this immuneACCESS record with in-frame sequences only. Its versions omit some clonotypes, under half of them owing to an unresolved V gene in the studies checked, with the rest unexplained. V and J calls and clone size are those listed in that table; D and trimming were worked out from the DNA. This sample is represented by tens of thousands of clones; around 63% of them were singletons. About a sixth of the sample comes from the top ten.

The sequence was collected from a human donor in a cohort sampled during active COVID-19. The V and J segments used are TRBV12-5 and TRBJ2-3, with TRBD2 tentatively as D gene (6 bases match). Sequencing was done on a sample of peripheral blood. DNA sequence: TGTGCTAGTGGTTGGGGGGACTCCCGAGATACGCAGTATTTT. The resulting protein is CASGWGDSRDTQYF.